This T cell receptor beta chain was captured by sequencing in a study of T cells after yellow fever vaccination. TCRdb recomputed calls from the 5' RACE reads with MiXCR, one row per CDR3 protein. The profile shows about 350,000 distinct CDR3 sequences, 4.1% of them singletons. Study-level points and caveats: The booster saw the reappearance of most primary-vaccination clones (around 96% CD4, less than 90% CD8).

Notes on this clonotype: The antigen is undetermined.

Germline V gene lookup returns CDR1 DFQATT and CDR2 SNEGSKA (reference sequence). V lost 3 bases and J lost 0, with 11 bases in between. CDR3 length: 15 residues. Sequencing was performed on PBMCs, taken 5 days after the yellow fever booster vaccination. This chain joins TRBV20-1 and TRBJ1-4; no firm D call. This clonotype was sampled from a man between 18 and 29 years old who received the YFV17D yellow fever vaccine. The CDR3 DNA follows: TGCAGTGCTAGTAGGGCAGCTGCAACTAATGAAAAACTGTTTTTT. Protein product: CSASRAAATNEKLFF.